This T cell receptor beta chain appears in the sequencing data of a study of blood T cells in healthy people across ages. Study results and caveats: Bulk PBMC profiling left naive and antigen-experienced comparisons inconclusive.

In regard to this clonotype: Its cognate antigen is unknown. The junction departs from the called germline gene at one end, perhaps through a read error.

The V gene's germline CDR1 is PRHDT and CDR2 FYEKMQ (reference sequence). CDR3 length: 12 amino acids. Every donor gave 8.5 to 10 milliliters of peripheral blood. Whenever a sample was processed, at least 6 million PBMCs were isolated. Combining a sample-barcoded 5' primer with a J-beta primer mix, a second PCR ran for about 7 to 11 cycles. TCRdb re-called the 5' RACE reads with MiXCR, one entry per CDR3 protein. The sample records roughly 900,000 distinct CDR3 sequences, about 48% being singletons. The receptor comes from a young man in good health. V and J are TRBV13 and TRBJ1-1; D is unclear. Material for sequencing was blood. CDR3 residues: CASSLKPFEPFF. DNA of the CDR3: TGTGCCAGCAGCTTGAAACCGTTTGAACCTTTCTTT.